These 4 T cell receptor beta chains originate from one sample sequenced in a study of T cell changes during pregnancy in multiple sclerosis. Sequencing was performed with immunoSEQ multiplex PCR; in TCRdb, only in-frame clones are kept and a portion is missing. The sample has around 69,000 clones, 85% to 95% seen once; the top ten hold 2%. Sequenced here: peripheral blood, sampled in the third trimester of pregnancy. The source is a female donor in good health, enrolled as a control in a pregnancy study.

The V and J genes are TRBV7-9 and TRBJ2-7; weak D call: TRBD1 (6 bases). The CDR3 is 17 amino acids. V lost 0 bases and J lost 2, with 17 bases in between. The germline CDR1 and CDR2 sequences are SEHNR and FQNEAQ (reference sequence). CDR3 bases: TGTGCCAGCAGCTTAGCAAGGGACATCCTCGTACCCTACGAGCAGTACTTC. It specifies CASSLARDILVPYEQYF.

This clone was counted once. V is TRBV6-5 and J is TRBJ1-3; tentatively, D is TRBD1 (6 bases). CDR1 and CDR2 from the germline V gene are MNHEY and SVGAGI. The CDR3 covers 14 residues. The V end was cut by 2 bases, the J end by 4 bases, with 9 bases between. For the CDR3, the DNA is TGTGCCAGCAGTTACCAGGGGACCGGAAACACCATATATTTT. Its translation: CASSYQGTGNTIYF.

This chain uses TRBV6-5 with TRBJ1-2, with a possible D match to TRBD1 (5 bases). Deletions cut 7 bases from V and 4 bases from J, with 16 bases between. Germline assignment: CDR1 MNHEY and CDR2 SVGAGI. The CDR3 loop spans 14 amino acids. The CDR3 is CASIDSTRAYGYTF. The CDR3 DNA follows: TGTGCCAGCATCGACAGTACTCGGGCCTATGGCTACACCTTC.

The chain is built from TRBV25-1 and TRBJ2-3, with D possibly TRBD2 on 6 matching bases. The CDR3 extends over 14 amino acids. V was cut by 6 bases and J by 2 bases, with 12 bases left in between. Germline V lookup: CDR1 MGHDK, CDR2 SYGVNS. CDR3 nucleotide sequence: TGTGCCAGCAGGGAGACTAGAAACACAGATACGCAGTATTTT. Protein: CASRETRNTDTQYF. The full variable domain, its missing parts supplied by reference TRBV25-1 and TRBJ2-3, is EADIYQTPRYLVIGTGKKITLECSQTMGHDKMYWYQQDPGMELHLIHYSYGVNSTEKGDLSSESTVSRIRTEHFPLTLESARPSHTSQYLCASRETRNTDTQYFGPGTRLTVL.